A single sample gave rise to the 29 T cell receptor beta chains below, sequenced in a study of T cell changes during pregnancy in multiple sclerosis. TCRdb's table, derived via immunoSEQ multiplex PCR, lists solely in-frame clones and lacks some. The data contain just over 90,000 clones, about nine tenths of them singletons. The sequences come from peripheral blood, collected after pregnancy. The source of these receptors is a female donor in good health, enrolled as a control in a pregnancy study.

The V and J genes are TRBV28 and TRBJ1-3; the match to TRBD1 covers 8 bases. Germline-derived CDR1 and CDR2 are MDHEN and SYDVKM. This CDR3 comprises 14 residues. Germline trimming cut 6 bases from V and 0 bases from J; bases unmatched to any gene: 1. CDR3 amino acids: CASSGTGSGNTIYF. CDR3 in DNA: TGTGCCAGCAGCGGGACAGGCTCTGGAAACACCATATATTTT.

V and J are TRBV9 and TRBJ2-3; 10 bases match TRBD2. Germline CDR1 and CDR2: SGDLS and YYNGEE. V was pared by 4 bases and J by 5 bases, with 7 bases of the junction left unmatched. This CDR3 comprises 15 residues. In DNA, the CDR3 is TGTGCCAGCAGCACAGCGGGGGGGCGTGAAGATACGCAGTATTTT. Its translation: CASSTAGGREDTQYF.

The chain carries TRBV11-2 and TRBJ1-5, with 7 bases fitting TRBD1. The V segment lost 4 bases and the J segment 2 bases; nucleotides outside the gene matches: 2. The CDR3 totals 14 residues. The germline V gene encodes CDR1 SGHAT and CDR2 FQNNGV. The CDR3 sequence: CASSSTGGNQPQHF. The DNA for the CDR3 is TGTGCCAGCAGCTCCACAGGGGGCAATCAGCCCCAGCATTTT.

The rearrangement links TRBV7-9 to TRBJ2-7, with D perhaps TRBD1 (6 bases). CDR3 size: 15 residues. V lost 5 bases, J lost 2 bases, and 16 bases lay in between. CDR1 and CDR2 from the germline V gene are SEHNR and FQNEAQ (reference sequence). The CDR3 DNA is TGTGCCAGCAGCCCTAAGCAGGGGTCGACCTACGAGCAGTACTTC. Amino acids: CASSPKQGSTYEQYF.

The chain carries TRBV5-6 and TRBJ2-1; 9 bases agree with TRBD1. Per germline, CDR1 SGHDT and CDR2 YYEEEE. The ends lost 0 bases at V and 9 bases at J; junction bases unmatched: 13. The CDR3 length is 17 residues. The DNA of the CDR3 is TGTGCCAGCAGCTTGGGGACAGGGGCCCGACGCCGGGGTGAGCAGTTCTTC. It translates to CASSLGTGARRRGEQFF.

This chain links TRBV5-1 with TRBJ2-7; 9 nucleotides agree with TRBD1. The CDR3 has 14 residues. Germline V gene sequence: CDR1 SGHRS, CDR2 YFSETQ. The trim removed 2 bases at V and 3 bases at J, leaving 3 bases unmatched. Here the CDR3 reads CASSFSTGGYEQYF. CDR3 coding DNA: TGCGCCAGCAGCTTTTCGACAGGGGGCTACGAGCAGTACTTC.

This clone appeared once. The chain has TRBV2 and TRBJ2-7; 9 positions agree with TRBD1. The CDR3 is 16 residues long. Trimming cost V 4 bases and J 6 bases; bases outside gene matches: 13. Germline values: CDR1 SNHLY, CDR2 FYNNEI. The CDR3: CASSAGGQGRRGEQYF. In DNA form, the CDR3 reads TGTGCCAGCAGTGCCGGCGGACAGGGGCGCCGTGGCGAGCAGTACTTC.

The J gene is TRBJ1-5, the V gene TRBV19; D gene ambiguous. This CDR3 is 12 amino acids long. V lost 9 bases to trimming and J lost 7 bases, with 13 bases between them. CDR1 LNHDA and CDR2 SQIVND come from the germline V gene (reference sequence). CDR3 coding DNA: TGTGCCAGCGGAGGAATTGGGCAGCCCCAGCATTTT. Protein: CASGGIGQPQHF. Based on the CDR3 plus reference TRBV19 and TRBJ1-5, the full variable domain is DGGITQSPKYLFRKEGQNVTLSCEQNLNHDAMYWYRQDPGQGLRLIYYSQIVNDFQKGDIAEGYSVSREKKESFPLTVTSAQKNPTAFYLCASGGIGQPQHFGDGTRLSIL.

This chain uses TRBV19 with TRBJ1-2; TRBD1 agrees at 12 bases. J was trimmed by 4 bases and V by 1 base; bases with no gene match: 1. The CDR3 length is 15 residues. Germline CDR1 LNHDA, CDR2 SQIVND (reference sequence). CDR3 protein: CASSIAGQGAYGYTF. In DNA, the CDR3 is TGTGCCAGTAGTATAGCGGGACAGGGGGCCTATGGCTACACCTTC.

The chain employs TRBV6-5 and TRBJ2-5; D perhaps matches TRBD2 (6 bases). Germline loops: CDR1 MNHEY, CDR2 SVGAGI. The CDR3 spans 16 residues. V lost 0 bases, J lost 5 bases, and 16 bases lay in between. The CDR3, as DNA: TGTGCCAGCAGTTACTCCGGGAGCCTGGCGGGGGAGACCCAGTACTTC. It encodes CASSYSGSLAGETQYF.

This chain's CDR3 is CASSPTGNRNEQFF. The CDR3 DNA reads TGTGCCAGCAGCCCTACAGGGAATCGCAATGAGCAGTTCTTC. The chain links TRBV11-1 to TRBJ2-1, with a weak D call TRBD1 (6 bases). V gave up 5 bases and J gave up 6 bases, with 14 bases separating them. Germline CDR1 is SGHAT and CDR2 is FQDESV (reference sequence). CDR3 length equals 14 residues.

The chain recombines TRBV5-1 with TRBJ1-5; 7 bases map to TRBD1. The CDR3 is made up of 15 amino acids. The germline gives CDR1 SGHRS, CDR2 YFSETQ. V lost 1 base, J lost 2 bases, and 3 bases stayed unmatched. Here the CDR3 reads CASSLTGTGNQPQHF. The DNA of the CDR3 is TGCGCCAGCAGCTTGACCGGGACAGGCAATCAGCCCCAGCATTTT.

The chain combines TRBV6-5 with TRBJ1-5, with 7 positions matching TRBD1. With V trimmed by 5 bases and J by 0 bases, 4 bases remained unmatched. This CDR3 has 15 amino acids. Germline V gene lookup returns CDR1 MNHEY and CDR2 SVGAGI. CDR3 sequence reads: CASSRDSYSNQPQHF. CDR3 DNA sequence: TGTGCCAGCAGTCGGGACAGCTATAGCAATCAGCCCCAGCATTTT.

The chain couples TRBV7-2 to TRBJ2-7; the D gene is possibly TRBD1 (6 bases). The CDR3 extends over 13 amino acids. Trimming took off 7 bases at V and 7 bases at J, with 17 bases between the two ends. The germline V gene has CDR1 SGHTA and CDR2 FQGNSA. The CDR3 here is CASTGQPLGEQYF. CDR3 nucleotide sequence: TGTGCCAGCACCGGACAGCCGTTAGGGGAGCAGTACTTC.

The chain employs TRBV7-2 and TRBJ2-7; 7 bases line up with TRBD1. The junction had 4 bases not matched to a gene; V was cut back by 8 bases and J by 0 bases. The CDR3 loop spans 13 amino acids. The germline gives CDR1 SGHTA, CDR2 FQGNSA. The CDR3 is CASSTGNSYEQYF. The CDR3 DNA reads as TGTGCCAGCTCGACAGGGAACTCCTACGAGCAGTACTTC. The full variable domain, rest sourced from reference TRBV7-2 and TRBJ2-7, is GAGVSQSPSNKVTEKGKDVELRCDPISGHTALYWYRQSLGQGLEFLIYFQGNSAPDKSGLPSDRFSAERTGGSVSTLTIQRTQQEDSAVYLCASSTGNSYEQYFGPGTRLTVT.

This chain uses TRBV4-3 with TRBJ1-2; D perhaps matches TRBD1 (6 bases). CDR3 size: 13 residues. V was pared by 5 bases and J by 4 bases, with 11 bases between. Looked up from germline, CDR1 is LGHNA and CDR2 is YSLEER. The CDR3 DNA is TGCGCCAGCAGCGTGACAGGATCCTATGGCTACACCTTC. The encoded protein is CASSVTGSYGYTF.

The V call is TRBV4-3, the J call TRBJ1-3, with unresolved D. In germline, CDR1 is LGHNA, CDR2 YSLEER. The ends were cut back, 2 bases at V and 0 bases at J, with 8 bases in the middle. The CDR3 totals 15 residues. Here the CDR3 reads CASSQFDSSGNTIYF. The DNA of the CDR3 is TGCGCCAGCAGCCAATTTGATAGCTCTGGAAACACCATATATTTT.

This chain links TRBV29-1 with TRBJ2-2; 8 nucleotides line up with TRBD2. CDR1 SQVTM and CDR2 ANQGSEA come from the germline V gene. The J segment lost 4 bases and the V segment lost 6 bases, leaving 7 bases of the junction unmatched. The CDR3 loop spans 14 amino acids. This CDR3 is CSVRRGGATGELFF. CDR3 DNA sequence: TGCAGCGTAAGACGGGGGGGGGCCACCGGGGAGCTGTTTTTT.

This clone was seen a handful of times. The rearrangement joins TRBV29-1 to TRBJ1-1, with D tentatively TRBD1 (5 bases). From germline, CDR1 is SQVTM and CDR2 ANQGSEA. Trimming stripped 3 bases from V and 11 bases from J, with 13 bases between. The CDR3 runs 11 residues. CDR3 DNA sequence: TGCAGCGTTGAGCTCGCAGGGAATGCTTTCTTT. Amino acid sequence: CSVELAGNAFF.

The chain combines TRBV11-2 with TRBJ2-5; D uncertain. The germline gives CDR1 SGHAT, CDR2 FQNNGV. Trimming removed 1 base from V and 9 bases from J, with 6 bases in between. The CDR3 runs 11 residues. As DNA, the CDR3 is TGTGCCAGCAGCTTAGGTGAGGCCCAGTACTTC. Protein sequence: CASSLGEAQYF.

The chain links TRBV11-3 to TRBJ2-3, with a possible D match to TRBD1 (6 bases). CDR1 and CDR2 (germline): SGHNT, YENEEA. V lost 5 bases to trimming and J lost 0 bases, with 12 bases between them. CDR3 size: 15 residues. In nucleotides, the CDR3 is TGTGCCAGCAGCCCCCAGGGGCGAAGCACAGATACGCAGTATTTT. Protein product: CASSPQGRSTDTQYF.

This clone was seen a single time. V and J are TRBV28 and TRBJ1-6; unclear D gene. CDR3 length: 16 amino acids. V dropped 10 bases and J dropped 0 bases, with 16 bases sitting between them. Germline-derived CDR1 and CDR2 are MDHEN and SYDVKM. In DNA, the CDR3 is TGTGCCATCTCCCCGGCACAGAGCTCCTATAATTCACCCCTCCACTTT. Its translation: CAISPAQSSYNSPLHF.

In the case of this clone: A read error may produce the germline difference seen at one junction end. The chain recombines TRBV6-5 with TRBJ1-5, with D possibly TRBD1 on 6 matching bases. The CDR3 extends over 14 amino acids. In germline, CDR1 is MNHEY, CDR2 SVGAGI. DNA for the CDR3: TGTGTCAGCAACTCCCGGGACACCAATCAGCCCCAGCATTTT. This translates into CVSNSRDTNQPQHF.

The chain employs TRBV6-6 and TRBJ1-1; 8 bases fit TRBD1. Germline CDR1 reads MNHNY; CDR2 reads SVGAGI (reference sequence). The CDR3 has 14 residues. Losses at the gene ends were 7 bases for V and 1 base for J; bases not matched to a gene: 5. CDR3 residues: CASTRTGRNTEAFF. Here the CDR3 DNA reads TGTGCCAGCACTCGGACAGGGCGGAACACTGAAGCTTTCTTT.

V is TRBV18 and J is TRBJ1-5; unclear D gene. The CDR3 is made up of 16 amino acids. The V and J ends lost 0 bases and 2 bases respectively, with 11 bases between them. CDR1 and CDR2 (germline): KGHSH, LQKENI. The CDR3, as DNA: TGTGCCAGCTCACCACCAGGGAGGGATCGCAATCAGCCCCAGCATTTT. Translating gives CASSPPGRDRNQPQHF.

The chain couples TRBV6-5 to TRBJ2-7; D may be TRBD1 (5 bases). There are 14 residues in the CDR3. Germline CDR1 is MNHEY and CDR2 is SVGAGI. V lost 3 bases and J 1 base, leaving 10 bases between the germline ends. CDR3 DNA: TGTGCCAGCAGTTATATCCAGGGTTCCTACGAGCAGTACTTC. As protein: CASSYIQGSYEQYF.

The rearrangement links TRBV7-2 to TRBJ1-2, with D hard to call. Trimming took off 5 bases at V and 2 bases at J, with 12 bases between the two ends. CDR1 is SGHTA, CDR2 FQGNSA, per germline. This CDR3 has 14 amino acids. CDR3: CASSRPNQNYGYTF. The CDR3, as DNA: TGTGCCAGCAGCCGTCCAAACCAGAACTATGGCTACACCTTC.

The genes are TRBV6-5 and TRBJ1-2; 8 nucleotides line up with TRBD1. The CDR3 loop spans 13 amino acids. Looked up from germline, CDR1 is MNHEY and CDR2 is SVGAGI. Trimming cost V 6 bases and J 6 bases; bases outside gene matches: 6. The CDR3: CASSTGQGHGYTF. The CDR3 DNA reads TGTGCCAGCAGCACCGGACAGGGTCATGGCTACACCTTC.

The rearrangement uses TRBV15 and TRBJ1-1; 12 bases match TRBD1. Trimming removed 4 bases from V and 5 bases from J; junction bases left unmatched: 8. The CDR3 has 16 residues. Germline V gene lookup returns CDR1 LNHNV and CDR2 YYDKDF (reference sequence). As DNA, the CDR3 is TGTGCCACCAGCACGCGGGACAGGGGGCTTGGTACTGAAGCTTTCTTT. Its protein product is CATSTRDRGLGTEAFF.